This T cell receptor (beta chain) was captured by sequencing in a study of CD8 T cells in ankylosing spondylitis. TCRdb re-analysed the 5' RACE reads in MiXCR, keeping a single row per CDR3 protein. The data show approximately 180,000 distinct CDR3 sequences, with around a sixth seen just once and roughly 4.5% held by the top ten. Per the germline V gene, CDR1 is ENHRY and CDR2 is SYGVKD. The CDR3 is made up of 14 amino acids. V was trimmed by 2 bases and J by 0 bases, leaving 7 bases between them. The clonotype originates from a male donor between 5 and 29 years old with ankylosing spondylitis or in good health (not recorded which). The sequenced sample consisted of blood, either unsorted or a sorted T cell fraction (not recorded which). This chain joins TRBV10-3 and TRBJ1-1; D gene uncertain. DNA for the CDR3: TGTGCCATCAGTGAGCAGGTACTGAACACTGAAGCTTTCTTT. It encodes CAISEQVLNTEAFF.